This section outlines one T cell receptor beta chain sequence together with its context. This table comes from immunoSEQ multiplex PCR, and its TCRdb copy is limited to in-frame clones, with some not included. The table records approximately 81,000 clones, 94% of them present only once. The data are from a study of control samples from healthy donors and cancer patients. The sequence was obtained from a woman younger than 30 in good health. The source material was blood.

CDR3 sequence (DNA): TGTGCCACCAGTGATTCAGCCGAGACCCGGAAAGCTTTCTTT. As protein: CATSDSAETRKAFF. The gene calls are TRBV24-1 and TRBJ1-1, with unresolved D. The CDR3 covers 14 residues. From germline, CDR1 is KGHDR and CDR2 SFDVKD. V dropped 2 bases and J dropped 9 bases, with 15 bases sitting between them.